What follows are 30 T cell receptor beta chains derived from one specimen sequenced in a study of blood T cell repertoires in COVID-19. The repertoire was sequenced with immunoSEQ multiplex PCR; TCRdb's copy has only in-frame clones and lacks some. The table includes over 100,000 clones, 80% to 85% detected once. Material for sequencing was peripheral blood. The source of these receptors is a man between 65 and 85 years old with acute or convalescent COVID-19.

This clone was observed a few times. V and J are TRBV28 and TRBJ1-1, with 9 bases identical to TRBD1. The junction had 8 bases not matched to a gene; V was cut back by 4 bases and J by 5 bases. The length of the CDR3 is 15 residues. Germline CDR1 and CDR2: MDHEN and SYDVKM. CDR3 sequence: CASSSPYRGQTEAFF. The DNA for the CDR3 is TGTGCCAGCAGTTCCCCCTACAGGGGGCAAACTGAAGCTTTCTTT. The full variable domain, with the rest looked up from reference TRBV28 and TRBJ1-1, is DVKVTQSSRYLVKRTGEKVFLECVQDMDHENMFWYRQDPGLGLRLIYFSYDVKMKEKGDIPEGYSVSREKKERFSLILESASTNQTSMYLCASSSPYRGQTEAFFGQGTRLTVV.

The chain joins TRBV9 to TRBJ1-5; 9 nucleotides match TRBD1. Germline assignment: CDR1 SGDLS and CDR2 YYNGEE. There are 15 residues in the CDR3. The V and J ends lost 3 bases and 6 bases, in that order; junction bases with no gene match: 7. The CDR3 region is CASSGTGVPGQPQHF. CDR3 bases: TGTGCCAGCAGCGGGACAGGGGTCCCCGGTCAGCCCCAGCATTTT.

This rearrangement joins TRBV7-9 to TRBJ1-5, with D uncertain. V was cut by 0 bases and J by 6 bases, with 12 bases left in between. The germline CDR1 and CDR2 sequences are SEHNR and FQNEAQ (reference sequence). The CDR3 contains 15 residues. CDR3 sequence: CASSLARSPAQPQHF. CDR3 DNA sequence: TGTGCCAGCAGCTTAGCCCGGAGCCCCGCTCAGCCCCAGCATTTT.

This rearrangement joins TRBV6-5 to TRBJ2-1; D is perhaps TRBD1 (6 bases). The V end was cut by 6 bases, the J end by 0 bases, with 12 bases between. The length of the CDR3 is 15 residues. From germline, CDR1 is MNHEY and CDR2 SVGAGI. The DNA for the CDR3 is TGTGCCAGCAGGAAATCAGGGGACTCCTACAATGAGCAGTTCTTC. This sequence encodes CASRKSGDSYNEQFF.

The DNA of the CDR3 is TGCAGCGTTGAAGTCGGGGGGACAGGGAATCAGCCCCAGCATTTT. The encoded protein is CSVEVGGTGNQPQHF. The chain has TRBV29-1 and TRBJ1-5, with 9 bases matching TRBD1. The CDR3 runs 15 residues. With 1 base clipped from V and 4 bases from J, the junction kept 5 bases outside the gene matches. The germline V gene encodes CDR1 SQVTM and CDR2 ANQGSEA.

The V call is TRBV9, the J call TRBJ2-6; a possible D gene is TRBD1 (6 bases). The CDR3 runs 19 residues. The V end was cut by 5 bases, the J end by 0 bases, with 21 bases between. Germline CDR1 SGDLS, CDR2 YYNGEE. CDR3 DNA: TGTGCCAGCAGTCATAACTCACGACAGGTACGCTCTGGGGCCAACGTCCTGACTTTC. It specifies CASSHNSRQVRSGANVLTF.

The table lists this clone with a count of one. The chain combines TRBV14 with TRBJ2-5; perhaps TRBD1 as D (6 bases). Germline CDR1 is SGHDN and CDR2 is FVKESK. The CDR3 is made up of 16 amino acids. Trimming removed 4 bases at V and 7 bases at J, with 22 bases between. CDR3 protein: CASSRLAGTTRGTQYF. The DNA for the CDR3 is TGTGCCAGCAGCCGTCTGGCCGGGACAACCCGAGGGACCCAGTACTTC.

The chain couples TRBV5-1 to TRBJ1-1; D is possibly TRBD1 (6 bases). This CDR3 is built from 13 residues. V gave up 0 bases and J gave up 10 bases, with 13 bases separating them. The V gene's germline CDR1 is SGHRS and CDR2 YFSETQ. The CDR3 protein is CASSLDGTLPAFF. The DNA of the CDR3 is TGCGCCAGCAGCTTGGACGGGACATTGCCAGCTTTCTTT.

The rearrangement joins TRBV24-1 to TRBJ2-5; TRBD1 agrees at 7 bases. CDR3 length: 15 amino acids. V dropped 3 bases and J dropped 1; count of bases not matched to a gene: 4. CDR1 KGHDR and CDR2 SFDVKD come from the germline V gene. In DNA form, the CDR3 reads TGTGCCACCAGTGATCCAACAGGGGTCCAAGAGACCCAGTACTTC. This gives the protein CATSDPTGVQETQYF.

This chain joins TRBV9 and TRBJ2-5, with 7 bases that match TRBD2. With 3 bases clipped from V and 3 bases from J, the junction kept 11 bases outside the gene matches. Germline-derived CDR1 and CDR2 are SGDLS and YYNGEE. CDR3 length equals 16 residues. In nucleotides, the CDR3 is TGTGCCAGCAGCGGCCGACCTGGGCTAGCGGAAGAGACCCAGTACTTC. Amino acid sequence: CASSGRPGLAEETQYF.

CDR3 region: CASSITGTDNSPLHF. The CDR3 nucleotides read TGTGCCAGCAGTATCACAGGGACCGATAATTCACCCCTCCACTTT. V and J are TRBV6-5 and TRBJ1-6, with a possible D match to TRBD1 (6 bases). Trimming shortened V by 5 bases and J by 5 bases, and 13 bases separated the two germline ends. The CDR3 runs to 15 residues. CDR1 and CDR2 (germline): MNHEY, SVGAGI.

The chain is built from TRBV19 and TRBJ2-7; the match to TRBD1 covers 10 bases. Losses at the gene ends were 4 bases for V and 2 bases for J; bases not matched to a gene: 5. The CDR3 totals 15 residues. CDR1 is LNHDA, CDR2 SQIVND, per germline (reference sequence). The CDR3 sequence is CASSTPGQGTYEQYF. As DNA, the CDR3 is TGTGCCAGTAGTACGCCGGGACAGGGGACCTACGAGCAGTACTTC.

This clone was seen just once. V and J are TRBV5-1 and TRBJ1-2; D ambiguous. The CDR3 spans 14 residues. The germline V gene has CDR1 SGHRS and CDR2 YFSETQ. V lost 4 bases, J lost 8 bases, and 18 bases lay in between. The DNA of the CDR3 is TGCGCCAGCAGCCCCTCCGGGTCCGACCAGGGCTACACCTTC. Its translation is CASSPSGSDQGYTF.

This chain joins TRBV7-3 and TRBJ2-1, with 10 bases fitting TRBD2. V gave up 0 bases and J gave up 8 bases; unmatched junction bases: 7. CDR3 size: 16 residues. Germline values: CDR1 SGHTA, CDR2 FQGTGA. CDR3 loop: CASSLTPAGGRHEQFF. CDR3 sequence (DNA): TGTGCCAGCAGCTTAACTCCAGCGGGGGGGCGGCATGAGCAGTTCTTC.

This clone was seen a few times. The J gene is TRBJ2-7, the V gene TRBV2, with unresolved D. The V end lost 0 bases, the J end lost 12 bases, and 12 bases lay between the germline ends. Germline values: CDR1 SNHLY, CDR2 FYNNEI. CDR3 length: 12 amino acids. The CDR3 sequence is CASSEADKIPYF. The CDR3 DNA sequence: TGTGCCAGCAGTGAAGCAGACAAAATCCCGTACTTC. The whole variable domain, filled in from reference TRBV2 and TRBJ2-7, reads EPEVTQTPSHQVTQMGQEVILRCVPISNHLYFYWYRQILGQKVEFLVSFYNNEISEKSEIFDDQFSVERPDGSNFTLKIRSTKLEDSAMYFCASSEADKIPYFGPGTRLTVT.

The V and J genes are TRBV18 and TRBJ1-1; D possibly corresponds to TRBD1 (6 bases). The V gene lost 5 bases and the J gene lost 6 bases, with 13 bases spanning the gap. The CDR3 loop spans 13 amino acids. CDR1 and CDR2 from the germline V gene are KGHSH and LQKENI. The CDR3 bases are TGTGCCAGCTCAGCCCGCAGGGGATCTGAAGCTTTCTTT. It codes for CASSARRGSEAFF.

This sequence joins TRBV5-1 and TRBJ2-1; the match to TRBD2 covers 7 bases. Losses at the gene ends were 3 bases for V and 0 bases for J; bases not matched to a gene: 9. CDR1 SGHRS and CDR2 YFSETQ come from the germline V gene. The CDR3 is 17 amino acids. The CDR3 coding sequence is TGCGCCAGCAGCTCCCATCCGGGGGGTAGCTCCTACAATGAGCAGTTCTTC. It specifies CASSSHPGGSSYNEQFF.

The gene calls are TRBV3-1 (or the pseudogene TRBV3-2) and TRBJ2-1; possible D gene TRBD2, 6 bases. Between the trimmed V and J ends, which lost 8 bases and 1 base, there was a span of 9 bases. The CDR3 loop spans 13 amino acids. Germline V gene data show CDR1 as LGHDT and CDR2 as YNNKEL (reference sequence). The CDR3 nucleotides are TGTGCCAGCGTAAGCGGGTCCTACAATGAGCAGTTCTTC. Translated, it gives CASVSGSYNEQFF.

This chain uses TRBV20-1 with TRBJ1-4; possible D gene TRBD1, 5 bases. The germline V gene has CDR1 DFQATT and CDR2 SNEGSKA (reference sequence). The CDR3 covers 14 residues. Trimming cost V 3 bases and J 5 bases, with 13 bases left between them. CDR3 bases: TGCAGTGCTAGTCGTCAGGGAGGCAATGAAAAACTGTTTTTT. Protein: CSASRQGGNEKLFF.

CDR3: CASSSEGTGGPPLHF. As DNA, the CDR3 is TGTGCCAGCAGCTCGGAGGGGACAGGGGGCCCACCCCTCCACTTT. The rearrangement uses TRBV6-4 and TRBJ1-6; 12 nucleotides align to TRBD1. This CDR3 has 15 residues. Losses at the gene ends were 6 bases for V and 11 bases for J; bases not matched to a gene: 8. Germline CDR1 MRHNA, CDR2 SNTAGT.

The DNA for the CDR3 is TGTGCCAGCAGCGTAGCTCCGACAGGGCAAAACTCTGGAAACACCATATATTTT. Its protein product is CASSVAPTGQNSGNTIYF. The rearrangement links TRBV9 to TRBJ1-3, with 7 bases identical to TRBD1. CDR1 SGDLS and CDR2 YYNGEE come from the germline V gene. Losses at the gene ends were 0 bases for V and 0 bases for J; bases not matched to a gene: 9. CDR3 length: 18 amino acids.

The chain carries TRBV19 and TRBJ2-3; D not certain. The CDR3 is 12 amino acids. Trimming cost V 2 bases and J 5 bases, with 5 bases left between them. Germline CDR1 is LNHDA and CDR2 is SQIVND (reference sequence). CDR3 sequence reads: CASSIPQDTQYF. The CDR3 nucleotides are TGTGCCAGTAGTATACCACAAGATACGCAGTATTTT.

The rearrangement joins TRBV20-1 to TRBJ1-3; D gene ambiguous. The CDR3 sequence is 11 residues long. Germline V lookup: CDR1 DFQATT, CDR2 SNEGSKA (reference sequence). The ends were cut back, 6 bases at V and 3 bases at J, with 6 bases in the middle. CDR3 amino acids: CSARSGNTIYF. The CDR3 coding sequence is TGCAGTGCAAGGAGTGGAAACACCATATATTTT.

The CDR3 DNA reads TGTGCCAGCAGCCTTCGAGTAGCGGGAATTTACAATGAGCAGTTCTTC. The encoded protein is CASSLRVAGIYNEQFF. V usage is TRBV11-2 and J usage is TRBJ2-1; 8 positions agree with TRBD2. The V gene end was trimmed by 5 bases and the J gene end by 4 bases; junction bases not matched to a gene: 10. This CDR3 has 16 residues. Germline lookup yields CDR1 SGHAT and CDR2 FQNNGV.

This rearrangement joins TRBV9 to TRBJ1-4; 11 bases match TRBD1. J was trimmed by 5 bases and V by 10 bases; bases with no gene match: 7. The CDR3 consists of 14 residues. Germline-derived CDR1 and CDR2 are SGDLS and YYNGEE. CDR3 residues: CASGQGAPNEKLFF. CDR3 in DNA: TGTGCCTCTGGACAGGGGGCACCCAATGAAAAACTGTTTTTT.

This clone was recorded only once. V and J are TRBV30 and TRBJ2-3; a weak D match, TRBD1 (6 bases). Trimming removed 8 bases from V and 1 base from J, with 10 bases in between. The CDR3 is 12 residues long. CDR1 is GTSNPN, CDR2 SVGIG, per germline (reference sequence). This CDR3 is CAGNRGTDTQYF. The CDR3 nucleotides are TGTGCCGGGAACAGGGGCACAGATACGCAGTATTTT.

In DNA, the CDR3 is TGTGCCTGGAGTGACCTGGGACAGATTGGCGTGAACACTGAAGCTTTCTTT. Residues: CAWSDLGQIGVNTEAFF. This chain links TRBV30 with TRBJ1-1; 7 nucleotides agree with TRBD1. The CDR3 consists of 17 residues. V lost 1 base, J lost 0 bases, and 11 bases stayed unmatched. The V gene's germline CDR1 is GTSNPN and CDR2 SVGIG (reference sequence).

This chain links TRBV7-2 with TRBJ2-1, with 10 bases that match TRBD2. V trimming: 5 bases; J trimming: 8 bases; junction bases outside the gene matches: 9. The CDR3 runs to 15 residues. Germline CDR1 is SGHTA and CDR2 is FQGNSA. CDR3 loop: CASSTSGGAFYEQFF. The CDR3 bases are TGTGCCAGCAGCACGAGCGGGGGGGCCTTTTATGAGCAGTTCTTC.

In its sample, this clone was seen a few times. The rearrangement joins TRBV7-9 to TRBJ2-2; D ambiguous. The CDR3 totals 15 residues. CDR1 is SEHNR, CDR2 FQNEAQ, per germline (reference sequence). Trimming removed 1 base from V and 5 bases from J, with 11 bases in between. This chain's CDR3 is CASSLVSAATGELFF. CDR3 coding DNA: TGTGCCAGCAGCTTAGTGTCGGCGGCTACCGGGGAGCTGTTTTTT.

The rearrangement links TRBV3-1 (or the pseudogene TRBV3-2) to TRBJ2-4, with 9 bases identical to TRBD2. Per the germline V gene, CDR1 is LGHDT and CDR2 is YNNKEL (reference sequence). This CDR3 has 12 residues. V dropped 2 bases and J dropped 16; count of bases not matched to a gene: 6. CDR3 in DNA: TGTGCCAGCAGCCAATCTAGCGGGGTGTGTTACTTC. This translates into CASSQSSGVCYF.